A selection of T cell receptor beta chains follows, all from one sample in a study of graft-versus-host responses after intestinal transplantation. Libraries were prepared by immunoSEQ multiplex PCR; TCRdb keeps only in-frame clonotypes and omits some of them. The sample contains 19,000 or so clones, approximately 86% of which appear only once. Specimen: PBMCs, collected 220 to 240 days after intestinal transplant. Receptors originate from a human patient who received an intestinal transplant, so some T cells may come from the graft donor. Each CDR3 is given with its conserved first and last residue. Clone sizes are given selectively: once, few, many, or a class where the clone is expanded.

j_call: TRBJ1-2
v_call: TRBV30
clone_size: once
cdr3_aa: CAWKWSNYGYTF

j_call: TRBJ1-5
v_call: TRBV27
clone_size: NA
cdr3_aa: CASAAWENQPQHF

j_call: TRBJ1-1
v_call: TRBV19
clone_size: NA
cdr3_aa: CASSPLGERNTEAFF

j_call: TRBJ2-2
v_call: TRBV10-1
clone_size: NA
cdr3_aa: CASQTPGRRRSNTGELFF

j_call: TRBJ2-6
v_call: TRBV5-1
clone_size: NA
cdr3_aa: CAGSPKGWDTISGANVLTF

j_call: TRBJ2-2
v_call: TRBV11-2
clone_size: NA
cdr3_aa: CASSLINPSGTGELFF

j_call: TRBJ2-3
v_call: TRBV6-6
clone_size: NA
cdr3_aa: CASSFGSSDTQYF

j_call: TRBJ2-7
v_call: TRBV4-2
clone_size: NA
cdr3_aa: CASSQSIPSGGTYEQYF

j_call: TRBJ2-2
v_call: TRBV11-2
clone_size: NA
cdr3_aa: CASSFSASLNTGELFF

j_call: TRBJ1-1
v_call: TRBV5-1
clone_size: NA
cdr3_aa: CASSLIVLRQGNTEAFF

j_call: TRBJ1-4
v_call: TRBV11-2
clone_size: NA
cdr3_aa: CASNVNRDRGEKLFF

j_call: TRBJ2-3
v_call: TRBV4-1
clone_size: NA
cdr3_aa: CASSRRLAIDTDTQYF

j_call: TRBJ2-5
v_call: TRBV27
clone_size: NA
cdr3_aa: CASSFIGGETQYF

j_call: TRBJ2-5
v_call: TRBV5-1
clone_size: NA
cdr3_aa: CASSSSRGPQATQYF

j_call: TRBJ1-6
v_call: TRBV2
clone_size: NA
cdr3_aa: CASSERGGNSPLHF

j_call: TRBJ1-5
v_call: TRBV7-8
clone_size: few
cdr3_aa: CASSLGTGGPNQPQHF

j_call: TRBJ1-1
v_call: TRBV7-6
clone_size: NA
cdr3_aa: CASSLSIRYEAFF

j_call: TRBJ2-3
v_call: TRBV9
clone_size: NA
cdr3_aa: CASSVMAGGQADTQYF

j_call: TRBJ1-6
v_call: TRBV7-2
clone_size: NA
cdr3_aa: CASTRPYNSPLHF

j_call: TRBJ2-7
v_call: TRBV13
clone_size: NA
cdr3_aa: CASSPRDSTYEQYF

j_call: TRBJ2-3
v_call: TRBV9
clone_size: NA
cdr3_aa: CASSGTRNTQYF

j_call: TRBJ2-7
v_call: TRBV6-6
clone_size: once
cdr3_aa: CASSYSVSGAYEQYF

j_call: TRBJ1-2
v_call: TRBV10-3
clone_size: NA
cdr3_aa: CAISGLQGSQYGYTF

j_call: TRBJ2-2
v_call: TRBV9
clone_size: once
cdr3_aa: CASSATGELFF

j_call: TRBJ2-3
v_call: TRBV7-3
clone_size: once
cdr3_aa: CASSSPGTSGTDTQYF

j_call: TRBJ2-7
v_call: TRBV4-1
clone_size: NA
cdr3_aa: CASSQVTPGQGPYEQYF

j_call: TRBJ1-1
v_call: TRBV14
clone_size: NA
cdr3_aa: CASSQVSGNTEAFF

j_call: TRBJ1-4
v_call: TRBV5-6
clone_size: NA
cdr3_aa: CASTRPGQPNEKLFF

j_call: TRBJ1-5
v_call: TRBV6-1
clone_size: NA
cdr3_aa: CASSEGYSNQPQHF

j_call: TRBJ2-3
v_call: TRBV5-4
clone_size: NA
cdr3_aa: CASSLSAGPTDTQYF

j_call: TRBJ2-4
v_call: TRBV11-2
clone_size: NA
cdr3_aa: CASSLDSGAMIQYF

j_call: TRBJ1-3
v_call: TRBV7-3
clone_size: NA
cdr3_aa: CASSITGELGNTIYF

j_call: TRBJ1-6
v_call: TRBV5-1
clone_size: once
cdr3_aa: CASSLEAGNSPLHF

j_call: TRBJ1-5
v_call: TRBV6-5
clone_size: NA
cdr3_aa: CASSEGGPSEAQHF

j_call: TRBJ1-2
v_call: TRBV29-1
clone_size: NA
cdr3_aa: CSAYGALYGYTF

j_call: TRBJ2-2
v_call: TRBV4-1
clone_size: NA
cdr3_aa: CASSLLAGDITGELFF

j_call: TRBJ2-1
v_call: TRBV6-6
clone_size: NA
cdr3_aa: CASSPQGGASYNEQFF

j_call: TRBJ2-2
v_call: TRBV5-1
clone_size: NA
cdr3_aa: CASRGSLYFTGELFF

j_call: TRBJ1-1
v_call: TRBV6-1
clone_size: NA
cdr3_aa: CASSGGPAGAFF

j_call: TRBJ2-7
v_call: TRBV4-1
clone_size: NA
cdr3_aa: CASSIPGTASYEQYF

j_call: TRBJ1-1
v_call: TRBV6-1
clone_size: NA
cdr3_aa: CASSDLDRAEAFF

j_call: TRBJ2-7
v_call: TRBV6-5
clone_size: once
cdr3_aa: CASTSGAYEQYF

j_call: TRBJ1-1
v_call: TRBV5-4
clone_size: NA
cdr3_aa: CASSLGVGQRKAEAFF

j_call: TRBJ2-7
v_call: TRBV5-4
clone_size: NA
cdr3_aa: CASSGGTVYEQYF